This T cell receptor (beta chain) is drawn from a study of blood T cell repertoires in COVID-19. Study-level background: The samples span acute and convalescent COVID-19 from the United States, Italy and Spain. The analysed material was cDNA or gDNA that came from T cells, B-cell-depleted T cells, or PBMCs.

Patients of the Seattle cohort, enrolled during active infection, were followed longitudinally. The authors' processing: Quantification of nucleated cells was approximated via reference gene primer amplification. This table comes from immunoSEQ multiplex PCR, and its TCRdb copy is limited to in-frame clones, with some not included. V and J calls and clone size are as listed in that table; D and trimming were resolved from the DNA. The sample has 500,000 to 600,000 clones, about 89% seen once. The ends lost 6 bases at V and 6 bases at J; junction bases unmatched: 8. Germline values: CDR1 MRHNA, CDR2 SNTAGT. The CDR3 consists of 15 residues.

The rearrangement uses TRBV6-4 and TRBJ2-1; 10 bases fit TRBD2. Source material: peripheral blood. The sequence came from a woman aged 50 to 65 with COVID-19, enrolled during active disease. In DNA form, the CDR3 reads TGTGCCAGCAGAATAAGCGGGGGGGCAGCCAATGAGCAGTTCTTC. Protein product: CASRISGGAANEQFF.